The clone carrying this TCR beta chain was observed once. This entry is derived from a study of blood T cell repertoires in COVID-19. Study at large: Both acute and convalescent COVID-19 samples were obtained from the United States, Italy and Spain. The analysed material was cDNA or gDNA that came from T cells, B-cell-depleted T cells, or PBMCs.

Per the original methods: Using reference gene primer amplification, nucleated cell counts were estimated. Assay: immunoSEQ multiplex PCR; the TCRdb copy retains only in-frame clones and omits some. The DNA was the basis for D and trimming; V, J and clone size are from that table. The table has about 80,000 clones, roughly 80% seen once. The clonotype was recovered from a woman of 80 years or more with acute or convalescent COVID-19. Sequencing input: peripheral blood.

The CDR3 here is CASRQGPHNEQFF. The CDR3 DNA reads TGTGCCAGCAGACAGGGTCCCCACAATGAGCAGTTCTTC. The rearrangement joins TRBV28 to TRBJ2-1; TRBD1 might be the D (6 bases). Between the trimmed V and J ends, which lost 6 bases and 5 bases, there was a span of 11 bases. The CDR3 has 13 amino acids. Germline values: CDR1 MDHEN, CDR2 SYDVKM. Supplemented by reference TRBV28 and TRBJ2-1, the full variable domain reads DVKVTQSSRYLVKRTGEKVFLECVQDMDHENMFWYRQDPGLGLRLIYFSYDVKMKEKGDIPEGYSVSREKKERFSLILESASTNQTSMYLCASRQGPHNEQFFGPGTRLTVL.